Each of the 22 T cell receptor beta chains below was sequenced from the same sample in a study of CD8 T cells in ankylosing spondylitis. Using its own MiXCR run on the 5' RACE reads, TCRdb lists one record per CDR3 protein. The data contain approximately 150,000 distinct CDR3 sequences, about a third of them singletons. The sequenced material came from synovial fluid, either unsorted or a sorted T cell fraction (not recorded which). The origin of the receptors is a male donor with ankylosing spondylitis.

The J gene is TRBJ2-1, the V gene TRBV28, with TRBD2 matching 10 bases. Germline-derived CDR1 and CDR2 are MDHEN and SYDVKM. V shed 7 bases and J 9 bases; nucleotides not matched to a gene: 18. There are 17 residues in the CDR3. The CDR3 sequence is CASIGGELLAGVSEQFF. CDR3 coding DNA: TGTGCCAGCATCGGGGGGGAGTTGCTAGCGGGAGTATCTGAGCAGTTCTTC. The full variable domain, in which reference TRBV28 and TRBJ2-1 provide the parts outside the CDR3, is DVKVTQSSRYLVKRTGEKVFLECVQDMDHENMFWYRQDPGLGLRLIYFSYDVKMKEKGDIPEGYSVSREKKERFSLILESASTNQTSMYLCASIGGELLAGVSEQFFGPGTRLTVL.

In this sample, this clonotype turned up a few times. The rearrangement joins TRBV12-3 or TRBV12-4 to TRBJ1-1, with D uncertain. The CDR3 extends over 16 amino acids. Trimming shortened V by 7 bases and J by 2 bases, and 20 bases separated the two germline ends. This chain's CDR3 is CASNSLSNPKNTEAFF. CDR3 DNA sequence: TGTGCCAGCAATAGCCTTTCTAACCCCAAAAACACTGAAGCTTTCTTT.

The V call is TRBV4-1, the J call TRBJ2-7; tentatively, D is TRBD2 (7 bases). V gave up 0 bases and J gave up 0 bases, with 12 bases separating them. The germline V gene has CDR1 MGHRA and CDR2 YSYEKL. The CDR3 length is 16 residues. The CDR3 DNA sequence: TGCGCCAGCAGCCAAGAAGGGGGGGGCTTCTCCTACGAGCAGTACTTC. Translated, it gives CASSQEGGGFSYEQYF.

The chain joins TRBV15 to TRBJ1-1, with D perhaps matching TRBD1 (6 bases). The V end was cut by 0 bases, the J end by 5 bases, with 13 bases between. CDR3 length equals 15 residues. The V gene's germline CDR1 is LNHNV and CDR2 YYDKDF (reference sequence). The DNA of the CDR3 is TGTGCCACCAGCAGAGATCGGGCAGGGGCGACTGAAGCTTTCTTT. This sequence encodes CATSRDRAGATEAFF.

This clonotype turned up a few times. The chain joins TRBV9 to TRBJ2-3; possibly TRBD2 for D (6 bases). CDR3 length: 16 residues. V lost 0 bases, J lost 4 bases, and 15 bases lay in between. Germline assignment: CDR1 SGDLS and CDR2 YYNGEE. CDR3 amino acids: CASSVGPGTPPDTQYF. For the CDR3, the DNA is TGTGCCAGCAGCGTAGGCCCGGGGACTCCACCAGATACGCAGTATTTT.

This clonotype came up a few times. The V and J genes are TRBV6-1 and TRBJ2-7; D remains ambiguous. This CDR3 has 14 residues. Looked up from germline, CDR1 is MNHNS and CDR2 is SASEGT. V was shortened by 8 bases and J by 7 bases, with 21 bases between the two germline ends. CDR3 in amino acids: CASGVEHSMGEQYF. The CDR3, as DNA: TGTGCCAGCGGTGTAGAACACTCCATGGGGGAGCAGTACTTC.

This clonotype was observed a few times. The V and J genes are TRBV28 and TRBJ1-5; a weak D match, TRBD1 (5 bases). Germline V gene lookup returns CDR1 MDHEN and CDR2 SYDVKM. The ends were cut back, 6 bases at V and 7 bases at J, with 16 bases in the middle. There are 14 residues in the CDR3. CDR3 protein: CASSPARGAQPQHF. The CDR3 DNA is TGTGCCAGCAGCCCCGCAAGGGGCGCACAGCCCCAGCATTTT.

This clonotype turned up a few times. V usage is TRBV6-5 and J usage is TRBJ1-3; the D gene is possibly TRBD1 (5 bases). CDR1 MNHEY and CDR2 SVGAGI come from the germline V gene. V was shortened by 0 bases and J by 4 bases, with 13 bases between the two germline ends. The CDR3 loop spans 16 amino acids. CDR3 residues: CASSYSEGREGNTIYF. The CDR3 DNA sequence: TGTGCCAGCAGTTACTCGGAGGGGCGCGAAGGAAACACCATATATTTT.

This chain joins TRBV5-1 and TRBJ2-3; 11 bases align to TRBD2. V was clipped by 3 bases and J by 4 bases; unmatched bases: 7. CDR3 length: 16 amino acids. Germline V gene sequence: CDR1 SGHRS, CDR2 YFSETQ. CDR3 protein: CASSSLSGGAADTQYF. The CDR3 bases are TGCGCCAGCAGCTCCCTTAGCGGGGGGGCAGCAGATACGCAGTATTTT.

CDR3: CASSLAGARSGANVLTF. In DNA, the CDR3 is TGTGCCAGCAGCTTAGCGGGCGCGCGATCTGGGGCCAACGTCCTGACTTTC. The gene calls are TRBV7-8 and TRBJ2-6, with D uncertain. The CDR3 spans 17 residues. Trimming shortened V by 0 bases and J by 1 base, and 10 bases separated the two germline ends. Per germline, CDR1 SGHVS and CDR2 FQNEAQ. The full variable domain, its missing parts supplied by reference TRBV7-8 and TRBJ2-6, is GAGVSQSPRYKVAKRGQDVALRCDPISGHVSLFWYQQALGQGPEFLTYFQNEAQLDKSGLPSDRFFAERPEGSVSTLKIQRTQQEDSAVYLCASSLAGARSGANVLTFGAGSRLTVL.

In its sample, this clonotype was seen many times. The chain is built from TRBV20-1 and TRBJ2-1; TRBD1 agrees at 9 bases. V lost 6 bases, J lost 3 bases, and 3 bases stayed unmatched. This CDR3 is built from 13 residues. In germline, CDR1 is DFQATT, CDR2 SNEGSKA (reference sequence). CDR3 loop: CSADRGGYNEQFF. CDR3 DNA: TGCAGTGCCGACAGGGGGGGCTACAATGAGCAGTTCTTC.

The sample holds many counts of this clonotype. The CDR3 coding sequence is TGTGCCTGGAGTTACCGGACCTACGAGCAGTACTTC. Protein product: CAWSYRTYEQYF. This chain joins TRBV30 and TRBJ2-7; no firm D call. The CDR3 totals 12 residues. Germline V gene data show CDR1 as GTSNPN and CDR2 as SVGIG (reference sequence). Trimming removed 2 bases at V and 2 bases at J, with 7 bases between.

This clonotype came up many times. The junction does not match germline at one end; this may be a read error. V gene TRBV29-1 combines with J gene TRBJ1-1, with D perhaps matching TRBD1 (5 bases). CDR1 and CDR2 from the germline V gene are SQVTM and ANQGSEA. This CDR3 region has 12 residues. The CDR3 DNA reads as TGCAGCGGTGAAGGGTCGGGGCCTGAAGCTTTCTTT. This sequence encodes CSGEGSGPEAFF.

The chain carries TRBV5-1 and TRBJ2-2; D unclear. The V and J ends lost 1 base and 5 bases respectively, with 3 bases between them. This CDR3 comprises 12 residues. Germline V gene data show CDR1 as SGHRS and CDR2 as YFSETQ. This CDR3 is CASSLLTGELFF. The CDR3 nucleotides are TGCGCCAGCAGCTTGCTTACCGGGGAGCTGTTTTTT.

This clonotype showed up just a few times. The chain is built from TRBV5-1 and TRBJ2-1; 8 nucleotides agree with TRBD2. This CDR3 comprises 16 residues. The germline V gene has CDR1 SGHRS and CDR2 YFSETQ. The junction had 8 bases not matched to a gene; V was cut back by 4 bases and J by 2 bases. The CDR3 DNA follows: TGCGCCAGCAGCCAACGGACTAGCCAAACCTACAATGAGCAGTTCTTC. It yields the protein CASSQRTSQTYNEQFF.

In this sample, this clonotype turned up many times. The chain is built from TRBV2 and TRBJ1-6; 7 nucleotides agree with TRBD1. The V gene's germline CDR1 is SNHLY and CDR2 FYNNEI. This CDR3 has 15 residues. The junction had 6 bases not matched to a gene; V was cut back by 6 bases and J by 4 bases. The CDR3 region is CASRPGQTYNSPLHF. For the CDR3, the DNA is TGTGCCAGCAGACCGGGACAGACGTATAATTCACCCCTCCACTTT.

The table lists this clonotype with a few counts. The V and J genes are TRBV6-4 and TRBJ2-1, with 7 bases fitting TRBD2. Germline V gives CDR1 MRHNA, CDR2 SNTAGT. Germline trimming cut 3 bases from V and 1 base from J; bases unmatched to any gene: 3. This CDR3 comprises 15 residues. In nucleotides, the CDR3 is TGTGCCAGCAGTGATAATAGCGGGTCCTACAATGAGCAGTTCTTC. The encoded protein is CASSDNSGSYNEQFF.

This clonotype was seen repeatedly, ten times or more. The chain uses TRBV10-3 and TRBJ1-2, with D possibly being TRBD1 (5 bases). CDR1 and CDR2 (germline): ENHRY, SYGVKD. V was trimmed by 0 bases and J by 5 bases, leaving 10 bases between them. The CDR3 contains 14 residues. The CDR3 region is CAISESEGPYGYTF. CDR3 DNA: TGTGCCATCAGTGAGTCGGAGGGGCCATATGGCTACACCTTC.

In this sample, this clonotype turned up a few times. This chain uses TRBV6-1 with TRBJ1-5; TRBD1 aligns across 10 bases. The CDR3 covers 17 residues. The germline V gene has CDR1 MNHNS and CDR2 SASEGT. With 7 bases clipped from V and 7 bases from J, the junction kept 16 bases outside the gene matches. CDR3 amino acids: CASNTQPGQGIGQPQHF. The DNA for the CDR3 is TGTGCCAGCAATACACAACCGGGACAGGGGATAGGACAGCCCCAGCATTTT.

The rearrangement links TRBV20-1 to TRBJ2-1, with a tentative D call TRBD1 (5 bases). Trimming stripped 5 bases from V and 0 bases from J, with 14 bases between. The CDR3 sequence is 15 residues long. In germline, CDR1 is DFQATT, CDR2 SNEGSKA (reference sequence). CDR3 nucleotide sequence: TGCAGTGCTGAAGACAGCTCGAGCTCCTACAATGAGCAGTTCTTC. As protein: CSAEDSSSSYNEQFF.

This clonotype was seen only a few times. The rearrangement joins TRBV11-1 to TRBJ2-3; 14 bases are a match to TRBD2. CDR1 is SGHAT and CDR2 is FQDESV in the germline V gene (reference sequence). V gave up 4 bases and J gave up 6 bases; unmatched junction bases: 6. CDR3 length equals 16 residues. The CDR3 protein is CASSYLTSGGADTQYF. The CDR3 coding sequence is TGTGCCAGCAGCTACCTGACTAGCGGGGGGGCGGATACGCAGTATTTT.

The sample holds a few counts of this clonotype. V is TRBV28 and J is TRBJ2-7, with TRBD1 matching over 10 bases. The CDR3 has 15 amino acids. Trimming cost V 6 bases and J 1 base; bases outside gene matches: 6. CDR1 and CDR2 from the germline V gene are MDHEN and SYDVKM. The CDR3 sequence is CASRRQGAGSYEQYF. In DNA form, the CDR3 reads TGTGCCAGCAGGCGACAGGGGGCTGGGTCCTACGAGCAGTACTTC.